The present TCR beta chain was sequenced within a study of shared clonotypes between healthy human individuals. Study-level results: Only blood underwent sampling, and tissue repertoires likely differ. The low donor count limited represented genetic and exposure-history diversity.

This clone was counted once. Its specificity is unknown. Data came from immunoSEQ multiplex PCR; TCRdb stores just in-frame clones and leaves some out. The sample contains about 1,800,000 clones, 85% to 95% of which appear only once. CDR3 size: 13 residues. Germline V lookup: CDR1 LNHNV, CDR2 YYDKDF (reference sequence). V was cut by 3 bases and J by 5 bases, with 8 bases left in between. Naive-designated CD8 cells lacked CD45RO, were positively enriched for CCR7, and omitted terminally differentiated effector memory CD45RA+ cells. V is TRBV15 and J is TRBJ2-1; no clear D. The sample consisted of naive CD8+ T cells sorted from blood. This sequence originates from a man younger than 35 in good health. The DNA for the CDR3 is TGTGCCACCAGCAGTTTAGACCACAATGAGCAGTTCTTC. Protein: CATSSLDHNEQFF.